The clone carrying this T cell receptor beta chain appeared a few times. J was trimmed by 8 bases and V by 3 bases; bases with no gene match: 7. Germline V gene data show CDR1 as SGHTA and CDR2 as FQGNSA. CDR3 size: 15 residues. These data belong to a study of T cells after yellow fever vaccination. Making TCR cDNA involved 5'RACE template switching, which added UMIs and a universal primer site. TCRdb reprocessed the 5' RACE reads with MiXCR, giving one entry per CDR3 protein. Of approximately 600,000 distinct CDR3 sequences in the sample, roughly an eighth were seen once. The TCR comes from a man younger than 45 who received the YFV17D yellow fever vaccine. The V call is TRBV7-2, the J call TRBJ2-1; 10 bases are shared with TRBD1. The sequenced sample was PBMCs, obtained on the day of the yellow fever booster vaccination. CDR3: CASSLTGGGIYEQFF. The DNA for the CDR3 is TGTGCCAGCAGCTTGACAGGGGGCGGTATTTATGAGCAGTTCTTC.